This T cell receptor (beta chain) was identified in a study of CD4 T cells in relation to SARS-CoV-2 and coronaviruses. Overall study context: Median patient age was nearly 40 years, spanning 21 to 72 years.

From germline, CDR1 is MNHEY and CDR2 SMNVEV (reference sequence). With 5 bases removed from V and 5 bases from J, the gap between germline ends came to 15 bases. The CDR3 length is 14 residues. Deep TCR-beta sequencing used DNA from uncultured naive and memory CD4+ T cells. The method was immunoSEQ multiplex PCR; TCRdb's version includes in-frame clones alone and lacks a portion of them. The table includes about 37,000 clones, approximately 90% detected once. Overall study findings and caveats: In 55% to 75% of donors, memory CD4+ clonotypes crossrecognized SARS-CoV-2 and at least one common cold coronavirus spike. No crossreactivity against non-spike viral proteins was tested here.

Comments on this clone: No antigen is known for it.

V and J are TRBV27 and TRBJ2-5, with D perhaps matching TRBD2 (5 bases). The sample comprised memory CD4+ T cells from PBMCs. This clonotype was sampled from an adult with COVID-19. DNA of the CDR3: TGTGCCAGCAGTCCGCGGGTGAATGGGGAGACCCAGTACTTC. It encodes CASSPRVNGETQYF.